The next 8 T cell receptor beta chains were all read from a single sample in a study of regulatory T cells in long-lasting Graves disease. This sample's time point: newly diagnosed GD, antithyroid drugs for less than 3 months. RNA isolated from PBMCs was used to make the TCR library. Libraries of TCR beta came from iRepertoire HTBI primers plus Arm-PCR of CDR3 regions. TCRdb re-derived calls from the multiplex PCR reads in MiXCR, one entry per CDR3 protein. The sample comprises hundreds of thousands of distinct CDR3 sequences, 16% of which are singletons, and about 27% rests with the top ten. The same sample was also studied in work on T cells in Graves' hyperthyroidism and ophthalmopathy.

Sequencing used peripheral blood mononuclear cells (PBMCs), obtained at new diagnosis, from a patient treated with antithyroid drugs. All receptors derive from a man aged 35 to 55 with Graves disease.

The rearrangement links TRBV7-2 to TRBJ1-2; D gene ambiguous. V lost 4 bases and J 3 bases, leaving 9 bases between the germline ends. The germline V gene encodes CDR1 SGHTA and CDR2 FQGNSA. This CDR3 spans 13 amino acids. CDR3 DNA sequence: TGTGCCAGCAGCTCAGACACCTACTATGGCTACACCTTC. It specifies CASSSDTYYGYTF.

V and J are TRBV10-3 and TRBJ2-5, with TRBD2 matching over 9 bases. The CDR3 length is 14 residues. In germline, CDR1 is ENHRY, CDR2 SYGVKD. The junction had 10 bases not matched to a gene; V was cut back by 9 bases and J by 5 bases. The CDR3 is CAIQESGGSETQYF. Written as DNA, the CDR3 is TGTGCCATACAAGAGAGCGGGGGGTCTGAGACCCAGTACTTC.

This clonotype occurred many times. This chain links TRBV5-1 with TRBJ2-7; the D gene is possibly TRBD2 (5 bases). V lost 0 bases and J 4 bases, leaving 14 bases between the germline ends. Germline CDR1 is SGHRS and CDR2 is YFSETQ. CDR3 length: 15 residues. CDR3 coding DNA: TGCGCCAGCAGCTTGGCTGCCGGACTGGGGTACGAGCAGTACTTC. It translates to CASSLAAGLGYEQYF.

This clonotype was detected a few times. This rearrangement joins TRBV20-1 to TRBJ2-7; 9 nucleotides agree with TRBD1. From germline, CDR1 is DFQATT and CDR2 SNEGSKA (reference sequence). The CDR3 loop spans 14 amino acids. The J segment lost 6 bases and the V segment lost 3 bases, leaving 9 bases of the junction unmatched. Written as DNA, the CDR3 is TGCAGTGCTAGCCGAGCAACAGGGGGCGGCGAGCAGTACTTC. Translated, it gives CSASRATGGGEQYF.

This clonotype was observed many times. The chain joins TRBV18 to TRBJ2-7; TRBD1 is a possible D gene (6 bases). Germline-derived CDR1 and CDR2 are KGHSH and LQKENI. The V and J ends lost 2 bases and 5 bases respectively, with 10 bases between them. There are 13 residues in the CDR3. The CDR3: CASSPTGSDEQYF. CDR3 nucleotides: TGTGCCAGCTCACCAACAGGGTCCGACGAGCAGTACTTC.

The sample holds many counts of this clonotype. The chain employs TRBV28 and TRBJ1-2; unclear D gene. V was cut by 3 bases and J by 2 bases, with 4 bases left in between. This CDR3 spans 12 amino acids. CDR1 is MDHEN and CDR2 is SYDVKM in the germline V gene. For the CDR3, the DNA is TGTGCCAGCAGTTTTCAGAACTATGGCTACACCTTC. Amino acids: CASSFQNYGYTF.

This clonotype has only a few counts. CDR3 amino acids: CASSPGRGRSYNEQFF. CDR3 nucleotide sequence: TGCGCCAGCAGCCCCGGTAGGGGGCGATCCTACAATGAGCAGTTCTTC. The chain couples TRBV4-1 to TRBJ2-1, with 7 nucleotides matching TRBD1. The CDR3 consists of 16 residues. V shed 4 bases and J 1 base; nucleotides not matched to a gene: 7. Germline V CDR1 and CDR2: MGHRA, YSYEKL.

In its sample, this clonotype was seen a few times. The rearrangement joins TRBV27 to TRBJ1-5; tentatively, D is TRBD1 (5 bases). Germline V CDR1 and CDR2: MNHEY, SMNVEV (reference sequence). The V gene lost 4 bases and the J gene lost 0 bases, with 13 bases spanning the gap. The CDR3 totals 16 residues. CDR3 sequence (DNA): TGTGCCAGCAGTTCCCTATACCAGGGTAGCAATCAGCCCCAGCATTTT. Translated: CASSSLYQGSNQPQHF.